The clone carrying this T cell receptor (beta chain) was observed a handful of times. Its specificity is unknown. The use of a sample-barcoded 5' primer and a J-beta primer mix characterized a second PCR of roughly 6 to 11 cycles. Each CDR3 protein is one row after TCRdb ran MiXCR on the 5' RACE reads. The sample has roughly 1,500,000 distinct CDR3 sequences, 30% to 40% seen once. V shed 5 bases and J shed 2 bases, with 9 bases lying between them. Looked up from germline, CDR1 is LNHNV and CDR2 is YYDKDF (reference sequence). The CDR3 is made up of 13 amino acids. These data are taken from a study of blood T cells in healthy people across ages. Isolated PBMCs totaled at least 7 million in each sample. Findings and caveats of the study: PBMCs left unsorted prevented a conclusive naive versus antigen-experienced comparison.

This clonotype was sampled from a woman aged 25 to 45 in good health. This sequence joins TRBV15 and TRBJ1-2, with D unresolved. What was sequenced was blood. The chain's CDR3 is CATSPDINYGYTF. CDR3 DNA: TGTGCCACCAGCCCGGATATAAACTATGGCTACACCTTC. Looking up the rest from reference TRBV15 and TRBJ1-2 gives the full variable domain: DAMVIQNPRYQVTQFGKPVTLSCSQTLNHNVMYWYQQKSSQAPKLLFHYYDKDFNNEADTPDNFQSRRPNTSFCFLDIRSPGLGDTAMYLCATSPDINYGYTFGSGTRLTVV.